Below, 2 T cell receptor beta chains from the same sample are listed, as sequenced in a study of shared clonotypes between healthy human individuals. Profiled with immunoSEQ multiplex PCR; TCRdb holds only in-frame clones, not every one. This table has approximately 1.5 million clones, 98% appearing once. Sequenced: naive CD4+ T cells sorted from blood. As to subset: CD45RA+ positively selected. These receptors originate from a man aged 30-40 years in good health.

The rearrangement joins TRBV28 to TRBJ1-2; TRBD1 might be the D (5 bases). Trimming shortened V by 5 bases and J by 4 bases, and 8 bases separated the two germline ends. The germline CDR1 and CDR2 sequences are MDHEN and SYDVKM. The CDR3 loop spans 12 amino acids. The chain's CDR3 is CASSTGRYGYTF. The CDR3 bases are TGTGCCAGCAGTACAGGACGCTATGGCTACACCTTC.

V usage is TRBV25-1 and J usage is TRBJ2-7; 7 positions agree with TRBD2. Germline V gene sequence: CDR1 MGHDK, CDR2 SYGVNS. This CDR3 is 14 amino acids long. V lost 3 bases and J lost 2; bases outside the gene matches: 4. The CDR3, as DNA: TGTGCCAGCAGTGACTATAGCGGGCCCTACGAGCAGTACTTC. Protein product: CASSDYSGPYEQYF.